Here is one T cell receptor beta chain with its context. This sample was included in a study of T cells after somatic rescue of genetic block. V shed 5 bases, J shed 4 bases, and the junction held 7 bases outside the gene matches. CDR1 and CDR2 from the germline V gene are MNHEY and SMNVEV (reference sequence). CDR3 length equals 15 residues. The protocol was immunoSEQ multiplex PCR, while the TCRdb copy is restricted to in-frame clones and leaves out a portion. The repertoire has 100,000 to 120,000 clones, approximately 90% of them found once; the top ten carry about 1.5%. Input material: peripheral blood mononuclear cells (PBMCs). This sequence was found in a woman younger than 30. V gene TRBV27 combines with J gene TRBJ1-5; TRBD1 agrees at 8 bases. In DNA form, the CDR3 reads TGTGCCAGCAGTCCTGGGACAGGCGGTAATCAGCCCCAGCATTTT. Translation gives CASSPGTGGNQPQHF.